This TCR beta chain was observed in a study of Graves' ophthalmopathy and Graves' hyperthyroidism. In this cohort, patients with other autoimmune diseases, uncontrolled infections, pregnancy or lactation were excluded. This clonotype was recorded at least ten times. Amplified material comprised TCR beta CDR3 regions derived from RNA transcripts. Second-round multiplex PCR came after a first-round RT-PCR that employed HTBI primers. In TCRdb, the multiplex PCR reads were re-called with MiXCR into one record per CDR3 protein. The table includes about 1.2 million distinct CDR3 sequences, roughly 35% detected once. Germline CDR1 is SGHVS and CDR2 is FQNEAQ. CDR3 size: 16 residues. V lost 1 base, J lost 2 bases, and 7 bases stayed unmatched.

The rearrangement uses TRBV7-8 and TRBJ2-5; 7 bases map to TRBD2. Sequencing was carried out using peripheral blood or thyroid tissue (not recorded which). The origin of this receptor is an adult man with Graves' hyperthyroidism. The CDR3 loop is CASSLVGGGVQETQYF. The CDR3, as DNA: TGTGCCAGCAGCTTAGTTGGCGGGGGAGTACAAGAGACCCAGTACTTC.